One sample yielded the 11 T cell receptor beta chains listed below, sequenced in a study of beta chain features in type 1 diabetes. As every portion of the isolated RNA was reverse transcribed, the sequencing read expressed TCRB transcripts. TCRdb's table, derived via immunoSEQ multiplex PCR, lists solely in-frame clones and lacks some. The sample has 110,000 or so clones, almost 40% seen once. Sequencing was performed on stem cell memory CD4+ T cells from blood. These receptors all stem from a woman younger than 35 in good health.

This clone was found a few times. V and J are TRBV12-5 and TRBJ1-1; 10 bases are shared with TRBD1. The CDR3 contains 19 residues. V gave up 0 bases and J gave up 0 bases; unmatched junction bases: 10. Germline V gene sequence: CDR1 LGHNT, CDR2 FRNRAP. CDR3 region: CASGLVLGDRGLMNTEAFF. The CDR3 DNA follows: TGTGCTAGTGGTTTGGTACTAGGAGACAGGGGGCTAATGAACACTGAAGCTTTCTTT.

V and J are TRBV28 and TRBJ1-2, with D tentatively TRBD1 (6 bases). V was trimmed by 3 bases and J by 3 bases, leaving 14 bases between them. The CDR3 length is 15 residues. Germline CDR1 MDHEN, CDR2 SYDVKM. The DNA for the CDR3 is TGTGCCAGCAGTTTCCCACAGGGTGTGGACTATGGCTACACCTTC. Protein sequence: CASSFPQGVDYGYTF.

This clone has just a few counts. The chain joins TRBV9 to TRBJ2-7; tentative D call: TRBD1 (6 bases). The CDR3 has 15 amino acids. V was cut by 2 bases and J by 1 base, with 13 bases left in between. Germline assignment: CDR1 SGDLS and CDR2 YYNGEE. The CDR3 bases are TGTGCCAGCAGCGTGGGGATTCAGGGGTCCTACGAGCAGTACTTC. Amino acid sequence: CASSVGIQGSYEQYF.

The chain is built from TRBV5-1 and TRBJ2-2, with D perhaps TRBD2 (6 bases). V was trimmed by 2 bases and J by 1 base, leaving 9 bases between them. Germline CDR1 SGHRS, CDR2 YFSETQ. The CDR3 extends over 15 amino acids. The CDR3 spells CASSFGGGNTGELFF. CDR3 nucleotide sequence: TGCGCCAGCAGCTTTGGGGGAGGGAACACCGGGGAGCTGTTTTTT.

This clone was observed once. V usage is TRBV25-1 and J usage is TRBJ2-7; the match to TRBD1 covers 7 bases. With V trimmed by 2 bases and J by 0 bases, 13 bases remained unmatched. The CDR3 consists of 18 residues. CDR1 and CDR2 from the germline V gene are MGHDK and SYGVNS. DNA of the CDR3: TGTGCCAGCAGTGAAGGTTGGGGTCCAACAGGGGTCTCCTACGAGCAGTACTTC. Protein product: CASSEGWGPTGVSYEQYF.

The chain carries TRBV28 and TRBJ2-1, with 8 bases matching TRBD2. Germline V gene lookup returns CDR1 MDHEN and CDR2 SYDVKM. Trimming removed 3 bases from V and 8 bases from J; junction bases left unmatched: 12. The CDR3 sequence is 16 residues long. The DNA for the CDR3 is TGTGCCAGCAGTTTCGCGCCAGCGGGAGTTGGGGATGAGCAGTTCTTC. It yields the protein CASSFAPAGVGDEQFF. Full variable domain (rest looked up from reference TRBV28 and TRBJ2-1): DVKVTQSSRYLVKRTGEKVFLECVQDMDHENMFWYRQDPGLGLRLIYFSYDVKMKEKGDIPEGYSVSREKKERFSLILESASTNQTSMYLCASSFAPAGVGDEQFFGPGTRLTVL.

This clone was seen a single time. The chain employs TRBV18 and TRBJ1-1; 8 bases are shared with TRBD1. Germline CDR1 is KGHSH and CDR2 is LQKENI. The CDR3 consists of 12 residues. V trimming: 3 bases; J trimming: 10 bases; junction bases outside the gene matches: 4. The CDR3 region is CASSPDREGAFF. CDR3 sequence (DNA): TGTGCCAGCTCACCGGACAGGGAAGGAGCTTTCTTT.

The chain carries TRBV28 and TRBJ2-3, with 10 bases lining up with TRBD1. CDR3 length: 15 residues. The ends lost 6 bases at V and 5 bases at J; junction bases unmatched: 8. Looked up from germline, CDR1 is MDHEN and CDR2 is SYDVKM. CDR3 in amino acids: CASSSPGQGKDTQYF. CDR3 bases: TGTGCCAGCAGCTCGCCGGGACAGGGGAAAGATACGCAGTATTTT.

DNA for the CDR3: TGTGCCAGCAGATCCGGGACAGGGTCCGGCTACACCTTC. It translates to CASRSGTGSGYTF. The rearrangement uses TRBV6-6 and TRBJ1-2; 9 positions agree with TRBD1. CDR1 and CDR2 from the germline V gene are MNHNY and SVGAGI (reference sequence). V trimming: 6 bases; J trimming: 8 bases; junction bases outside the gene matches: 7. The length of the CDR3 is 13 residues.

The rearrangement joins TRBV2 to TRBJ2-1; 10 bases align to TRBD2. V shed 2 bases and J 7 bases; nucleotides not matched to a gene: 5. Per germline, CDR1 SNHLY and CDR2 FYNNEI. This CDR3 comprises 15 residues. The CDR3 DNA sequence: TGTGCCAGCAGTGAATTAGTAGCGGGAGGTAATGAGCAGTTCTTC. The encoded protein is CASSELVAGGNEQFF.

This clone has just a few counts. The chain has TRBV27 and TRBJ2-5; D uncertain. Germline V lookup: CDR1 MNHEY, CDR2 SMNVEV (reference sequence). This CDR3 has 11 amino acids. With 7 bases removed from V and 5 bases from J, the gap between germline ends came to 8 bases. The CDR3 here is CASTYGETQYF. The DNA of the CDR3 is TGTGCCAGCACCTATGGTGAGACCCAGTACTTC.